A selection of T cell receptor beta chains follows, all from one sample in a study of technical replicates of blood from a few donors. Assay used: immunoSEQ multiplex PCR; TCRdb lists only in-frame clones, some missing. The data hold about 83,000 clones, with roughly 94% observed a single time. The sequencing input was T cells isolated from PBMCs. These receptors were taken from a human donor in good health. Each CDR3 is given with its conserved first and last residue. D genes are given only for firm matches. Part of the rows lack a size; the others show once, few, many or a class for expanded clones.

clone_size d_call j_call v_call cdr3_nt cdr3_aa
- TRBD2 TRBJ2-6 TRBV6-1 TGTGCCAGCAGTGAGATCGCTCGGGGGGCTGGGGCCAACGTCCTGACTTTC CASSEIARGAGANVLTF
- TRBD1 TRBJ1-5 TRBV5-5 TGTGCCAGCAGCGGGGGACAGATCAATCAGCCCCAGCATTTT CASSGGQINQPQHF
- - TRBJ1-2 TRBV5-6 TGTGCCAGCATCAAATTCCGACAAGACACTAACTATGGCTACACCTTC CASIKFRQDTNYGYTF
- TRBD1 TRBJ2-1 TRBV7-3 TGTGCCAGCAGCACCGGACAGGGATCCTCCTACAATGAGCAGTTCTTC CASSTGQGSSYNEQFF
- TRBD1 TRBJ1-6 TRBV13 TGTGCCAGCAGCCGGAAGCAGGGGGCCGATAATTCACCCCTCCACTTT CASSRKQGADNSPLHF
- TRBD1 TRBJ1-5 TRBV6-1 TGTGCCAGCGGTTCCGGGACAGGGGAACAGCCCCAGCATTTT CASGSGTGEQPQHF
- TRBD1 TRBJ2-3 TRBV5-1 TGCGCCAGCAGCGCCCAACGACAGGGGGAAAATATATGGACAGATACGCAGTATTTT CASSAQRQGENIWTDTQYF
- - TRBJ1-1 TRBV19 TGTGCCAGTAGTATGGGACAAGGCTTGAACACTGAAGCTTTCTTT CASSMGQGLNTEAFF
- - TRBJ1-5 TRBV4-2 TGTGCCAGCAGCCAAGTACAAGGATCAGGGCGGGAACAGCCCCAGCATTTT CASSQVQGSGREQPQHF
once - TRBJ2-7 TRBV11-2 TGTGCCAGCAGCCGACAGGCGAACTCCTACGAGCAGTACTTC CASSRQANSYEQYF
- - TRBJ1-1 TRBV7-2 TGTGCCAGCAGCGCCTCCACTCGGTCCCGGAGCATGAACACTGAAGCTTTCTTT CASSASTRSRSMNTEAFF
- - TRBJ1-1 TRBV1 TGCACCAGCAGCCAAGAGGTTTGCCGGGAATCGAACACTGAAGCTTTCTTT CTSSQEVCRESNTEAFF
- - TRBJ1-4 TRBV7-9 TGTGCCAGCAGCCCTACTTCAGGGTCTAATGAAAAACTGTTTTTT CASSPTSGSNEKLFF
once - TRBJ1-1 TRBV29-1 TGCAGCGTTGGGGGAGGGCCAGGAATGTCCGTCAACACTGAAGCTTTCTTT CSVGGGPGMSVNTEAFF
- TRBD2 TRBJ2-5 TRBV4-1 TGCGCCAGCAGCGCGGGGGGCCCCAGGGCCCAGTACTTC CASSAGGPRAQYF
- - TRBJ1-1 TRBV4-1 TGCGCCAGCAGCCAAGCGTCTGGGCCCACTGAAGCTTTCTTT CASSQASGPTEAFF
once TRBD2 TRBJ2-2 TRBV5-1 TGCGCCAGCAGCTTACCGAGGACTAGCGGGGGAGCGAACACCGGGGAGCTGTTTTTT CASSLPRTSGGANTGELFF
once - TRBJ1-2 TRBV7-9 TGTGCCAGCAGTCCACGCCAGGGAAGCTATGGCTACACCTTC CASSPRQGSYGYTF
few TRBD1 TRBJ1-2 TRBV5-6 TGTGCCAGCAGCCTCATCCGGGACAGGGGGCTCTATGGCTACACCTTC CASSLIRDRGLYGYTF
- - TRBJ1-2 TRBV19 TGTGCCAGTAGTATATGGCCGGGTAGGAATACCAATGGCTACACCTTC CASSIWPGRNTNGYTF
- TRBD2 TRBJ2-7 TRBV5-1 TGCGCCAGCAGCTTGGGCGGGACTAGCGGGAAGAGACCCTACGAGCAGTACTTC CASSLGGTSGKRPYEQYF
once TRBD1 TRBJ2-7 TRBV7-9 TGTGCCAGCAGCTCCCGAGCGACAGGGCCTACCTACGAGCAGTACTTC CASSSRATGPTYEQYF
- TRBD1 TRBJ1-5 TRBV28 TGTGCCAGCAGTTCATTATATGGGACAGGCAATCAGCCCCAGCATTTT CASSSLYGTGNQPQHF
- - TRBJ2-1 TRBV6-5 TGTGCCAGCAGTTACTCCGGGATAATAAACAATGAGCAGTTCTTC CASSYSGIINNEQFF
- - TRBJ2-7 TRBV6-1 TGTGCCAGCATCGGCTGGGACACCTCCTACGAGCAGTACTTC CASIGWDTSYEQYF
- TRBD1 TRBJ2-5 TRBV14 TGTGCCAGCAGCCCTCTTATAGGGGGCGAGGAGACCCAGTACTTC CASSPLIGGEETQYF
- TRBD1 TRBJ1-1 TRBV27 TGTGCCATCGCCAGGGGGCTTGGCACTGAAGCTTTCTTT CAIARGLGTEAFF
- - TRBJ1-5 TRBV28 TGTGCCAGCAGCGTAAATCAGCCCCAGCATTTT CASSVNQPQHF
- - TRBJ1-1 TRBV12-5 TGTGCTAGTGGTTTGGGAACAGGGATGAACACTGAAGCTTTCTTT CASGLGTGMNTEAFF
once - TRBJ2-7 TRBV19 TGTGCCAGTAGTGACGTAACAGAGAACCCCTACGAGCAGTACTTC CASSDVTENPYEQYF
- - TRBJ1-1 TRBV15 TGTGCCACCAGCGCTGGGGAGGGCACTGAAGCTTTCTTT CATSAGEGTEAFF
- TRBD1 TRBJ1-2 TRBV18 TGTGCCAGCTCCAGACCGGGACAGGGGCTCTATGGCTACACCTTC CASSRPGQGLYGYTF
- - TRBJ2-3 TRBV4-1 TGCGCCAGCAGCCAAGACCTGACTATCCGCACAGATACGCAGTATTTT CASSQDLTIRTDTQYF
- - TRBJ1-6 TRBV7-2 TGTGCCAGCAGCTTAGTCTACCAGGCGAAGGATTCACCCCTCCACTTT CASSLVYQAKDSPLHF
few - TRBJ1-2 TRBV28 TGTGCCAGCAGTTTAGTGGAGGGCGCTCAAGGCTACACCTTC CASSLVEGAQGYTF
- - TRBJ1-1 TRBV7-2 TGTGCCAGCAGCTTTGCCCAGGGGTTCACTGAAGCTTTCTTT CASSFAQGFTEAFF
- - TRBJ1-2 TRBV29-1 TGCAGCGTTGCAGTCGACTATGGCTACACCTTC CSVAVDYGYTF
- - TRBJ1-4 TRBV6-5 TGTGCCAGCAGTTCGCGGGGGGCTTGGGAAAAACTGTTTTTT CASSSRGAWEKLFF
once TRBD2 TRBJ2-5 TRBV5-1 TGCGCCAGCAGCTCGACTAGCGGGAGCCAAGAGACCCAGTACTTC CASSSTSGSQETQYF
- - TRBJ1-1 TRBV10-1 TGCGCCAGCAGTGTCGCCCCGGGGGGAACTGAAGCTTTCTTT CASSVAPGGTEAFF
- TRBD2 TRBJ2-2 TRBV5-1 TGCGCCAGCAACCTAGCGGGGGACACCGGGGAGCTGTTTTTT CASNLAGDTGELFF
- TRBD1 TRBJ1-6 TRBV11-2 TGTGCCAGCAGCCCGACAGGGGGGACTTCACCCCTCCACTTT CASSPTGGTSPLHF
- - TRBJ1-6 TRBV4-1 TGCGCCAGCAGCCAAGAGCCGGTTCAGGGCTACTATAATTCACCCCTCCACTTT CASSQEPVQGYYNSPLHF
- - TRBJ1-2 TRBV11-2 TGTGCCAGCAGCTCTCCTACAGGGAACTATGGCTACACCTTC CASSSPTGNYGYTF
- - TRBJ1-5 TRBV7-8 TGTGCCAGCAGCTTTCAGACAGGCCCGGTGCCCCAGCATTTT CASSFQTGPVPQHF
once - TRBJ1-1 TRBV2 TGTGCCAGCAGGGGCAGGCTTTCTGAAGCTTTCTTT CASRGRLSEAFF
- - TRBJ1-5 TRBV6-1 TGTGCCAGCGAAACAGGTACTACGGTATCGCCCCAGCATTTT CASETGTTVSPQHF
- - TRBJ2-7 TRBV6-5 TGTGCCAGCAGTCCTCGCGGCAGCTCCTACGAGCAGTACTTC CASSPRGSSYEQYF
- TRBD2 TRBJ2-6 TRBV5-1 TGCGCCAGCAGTCCGACTAGCGGGATCGCTGGGGCCAACGTCCTGACTTTC CASSPTSGIAGANVLTF
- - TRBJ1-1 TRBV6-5 TGTGCCAGCAGCCGCGGAGGGGAGCCTACTTTCTTT CASSRGGEPTFF
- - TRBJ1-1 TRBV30 TGTGCCTGGAGTTCAGCCGGGAGAAGAGCTTTCTTT CAWSSAGRRAFF
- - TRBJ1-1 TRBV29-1 TGCAGCGTCGTCGGACAGCCGAACACTGAAGCTTTCTTT CSVVGQPNTEAFF
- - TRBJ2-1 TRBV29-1 TGCAGCGTTGGGACGGGGTACAATGAGCAGTTCTTC CSVGTGYNEQFF
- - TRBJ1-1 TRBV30 TGTGCCTGGACAGGGGCGGACACTGAAGCTTTCTTT CAWTGADTEAFF